This record covers a single TCR beta chain. This entry is derived from a study of T cells after posttransplantation cyclophosphamide. Assay used: immunoSEQ multiplex PCR; TCRdb lists only in-frame clones, some missing. The sample holds approximately 28,000 clones, 75% to 95% seen once. This CDR3 has 14 amino acids. V was clipped by 6 bases and J by 4 bases, with 15 bases between them. Germline loops: CDR1 MNHEY, CDR2 SVGAGI. The naive gate required viable CD3+CD4+ or CD3+CD8+ cells with CCR7+CD45RA+CD45RO-CD95-CD27+CD28+ phenotype. The rearrangement joins TRBV6-5 to TRBJ1-2, with a weak D call TRBD1 (5 bases). The TCR sequence derives from a woman aged 55 to 70 in good health, CMV-negative, and a related stem cell transplant donor. The sequenced sample was naive CD4+ T cells sorted from PBMCs. In nucleotides, the CDR3 is TGTGCCAGCAGGGAGCCAGGGTTGTCCTATGGCTACACCTTC. Translated: CASREPGLSYGYTF.